A selection of T cell receptor beta chains follows, all from one sample in a study of T-cell memory formation after mild COVID-19. TCRdb reanalysed the 5' RACE reads using MiXCR and keeps one entry per CDR3 protein. Of 250,000 or so distinct CDR3 sequences in the sample, under 20% were seen once. Sequencing used PBMCs or a T cell subset sorted from them (not recorded which). All receptors come from a young man who had mild COVID-19 (a few samples of this study predate the infection). Cell type and time point are not known. Both conserved end residues are part of each CDR3. The order of the fields is V gene, J gene, D gene, clone size, CDR3 protein, CDR3 DNA. D genes are given only for firm matches. Clone size is stated in some rows and not others, as once, few, many or a class when expanded.

>TRBV6-6|TRBJ1-6|.|.
CASKENSPLHF
TGTGCCAGCAAGGAAAATTCACCCCTCCACTTT
>TRBV4-1|TRBJ2-3|.|many
CASSHLEGGTDTQYF
TGCGCCAGCAGCCATTTAGAAGGGGGCACAGATACGCAGTATTTT
>TRBV7-9|TRBJ2-1|.|.
CASSLALGRNEQFF
TGTGCCAGCAGCTTAGCTCTGGGAAGGAATGAGCAGTTCTTC
>TRBV4-3|TRBJ1-2|.|few
CASSQASRGGGYTF
TGCGCCAGCAGCCAAGCGTCCAGGGGAGGCGGCTACACCTTC
>TRBV12-3/TRBV12-4|TRBJ2-5|.|.
CASSTRGQHPQETQYF
TGTGCCAGCAGTACGAGAGGACAGCATCCACAAGAGACCCAGTACTTC
>TRBV3-1|TRBJ2-6|.|many
CASTTEASGANVLTF
TGTGCCAGCACCACGGAAGCCTCTGGGGCCAACGTCCTGACTTTC
>TRBV3-1|TRBJ1-2|TRBD1|.
CASSREDRDNGYTF
TGTGCCAGCAGCCGGGAGGACAGGGATAACGGCTACACCTTC
>TRBV7-3|TRBJ2-3|.|many
CASSFFRAQYF
TGTGCCAGCAGCTTTTTTAGAGCGCAGTATTTT
>TRBV7-9|TRBJ2-5|TRBD1|once
CASSITQGEQETQYF
TGTGCCAGCAGCATAACACAGGGGGAACAAGAGACCCAGTACTTC
>TRBV5-1|TRBJ1-3|TRBD1|.
CASSRTGTSGNTIYF
TGCGCCAGCAGCCGGACAGGGACCTCTGGAAACACCATATATTTT
>TRBV5-1|TRBJ2-3|.|.
CASSGGGPTDTQYF
TGCGCCAGCAGCGGAGGGGGCCCCACAGATACGCAGTATTTT
>TRBV7-9|TRBJ2-1|.|many
CASAERGPAVF
TGTGCCAGCGCGGAGAGGGGACCGGCGGTCTTC
>TRBV7-9|TRBJ1-2|TRBD1|.
CASSLVDRANYGYTF
TGTGCCAGCAGCTTAGTGGACAGGGCTAACTATGGCTACACCTTC
>TRBV6-5|TRBJ2-1|.|few
CASSSDGYEQFF
TGTGCCAGCAGTTCCGACGGATATGAGCAGTTCTTC
>TRBV6-5|TRBJ2-7|TRBD1|few
CASSYSTGAVWEQYF
TGTGCCAGCAGTTACTCGACAGGGGCCGTGTGGGAGCAGTACTTC
>TRBV5-1|TRBJ2-4|.|many
CASSLGWGNIQYF
TGCGCCAGCAGCTTGGGTTGGGGAAACATTCAGTACTTC
>TRBV27|TRBJ1-4|.|few
CASSLAGRREKLFF
TGTGCCAGCAGTTTAGCGGGAAGACGCGAAAAACTGTTTTTT
>TRBV27|TRBJ1-3|.|.
CASKDSSGNTIYF
TGTGCCAGCAAGGACAGCTCTGGAAACACCATATATTTT
>TRBV30|TRBJ1-1|TRBD1|.
CAWSVFEPGTGETEAFF
TGTGCCTGGAGTGTCTTTGAGCCCGGGACAGGGGAGACTGAAGCTTTCTTT
>TRBV5-1|TRBJ1-1|.|few
CASSLAPGSLTEAFF
TGCGCCAGCAGCTTGGCCCCAGGCAGCCTCACTGAAGCTTTCTTT
>TRBV7-9|TRBJ2-3|.|.
CASTLSSVVETQYF
TGTGCCAGCACCCTCAGTAGTGTCGTAGAGACGCAGTATTTT
>TRBV15|TRBJ2-3|.|few
CATNSPGEDTQYF
TGTGCCACCAACTCCCCCGGGGAGGATACGCAGTATTTT
>TRBV5-1|TRBJ2-2|TRBD1|once
CASSLIVGQGNTGELFF
TGCGCCAGCAGCTTGATCGTAGGACAGGGGAATACCGGGGAGCTGTTTTTT
>TRBV5-1|TRBJ1-2|.|.
CASSLGDTRLGYTF
TGCGCCAGCAGCTTGGGAGACACTCGCCTAGGCTACACCTTC
>TRBV7-2|TRBJ1-5|TRBD1|many
CASSLAGGAARGNQPQHF
TGTGCCAGCAGCTTAGCTGGGGGGGCTGCCAGGGGGAATCAGCCCCAGCATTTT
>TRBV20-1|TRBJ2-3|TRBD1|.
CSALLGQGTDTQYF
TGCAGTGCCCTCCTAGGACAGGGCACAGATACGCAGTATTTT
>TRBV28|TRBJ2-2|.|few
CASDTGSNTGELFF
TGTGCCAGCGATACAGGATCGAACACCGGGGAGCTGTTTTTT
>TRBV2|TRBJ1-3|.|many
CASGSLSGNTIYF
TGTGCCTCGGGGTCCCTCTCTGGAAACACCATATATTTT
>TRBV6-2/TRBV6-3|TRBJ2-5|.|.
CASSYSSTVFQETQYF
TGTGCCAGCAGTTACTCGTCTACAGTATTTCAAGAGACCCAGTACTTC
>TRBV5-1|TRBJ2-7|TRBD1|few
CASSLGFGDSEQYF
TGCGCCAGCAGCTTGGGATTCGGGGACAGCGAGCAGTACTTC
>TRBV28|TRBJ2-3|.|many
CASSFGGRTTDTQYF
TGTGCCAGCAGTTTTGGAGGGCGGACCACAGATACGCAGTATTTT
>TRBV4-3|TRBJ1-3|.|.
CASSLTNTGQSGNTIYF
TGCGCCAGCAGCCTAACTAATACAGGGCAATCTGGAAACACCATATATTTT
>TRBV5-6|TRBJ1-5|.|.
CASSLGRTNQPQHF
TGTGCCAGCAGCTTGGGGAGGACTAATCAGCCCCAGCATTTT
>TRBV20-1|TRBJ1-5|.|.
CSASSVEGYQPQHF
TGCAGTGCTAGTTCCGTCGAGGGGTATCAGCCCCAGCATTTT
>TRBV7-8|TRBJ2-3|TRBD1|.
CASSAPGQGLADTQYF
TGTGCCAGCAGCGCGCCGGGACAGGGGCTGGCAGATACGCAGTATTTT
>TRBV3-1|TRBJ2-7|TRBD1|few
CASSQGQGSIGNEQYF
TGTGCCAGCAGCCAGGGACAGGGGTCGATCGGGAACGAGCAGTACTTC
>TRBV7-2|TRBJ1-2|.|few
CASSPLDRNYGYTF
TGTGCCAGCAGCCCCCTGGACAGAAACTATGGCTACACCTTC
>TRBV7-9|TRBJ2-3|.|few
CASTPGPDTQYF
TGTGCCAGCACCCCGGGGCCAGATACGCAGTATTTT
>TRBV7-2|TRBJ1-2|TRBD1|.
CASSLLQGDYGYTF
TGTGCCAGCAGCTTATTACAGGGGGACTATGGCTACACCTTC
>TRBV6-5|TRBJ2-5|.|few
CASNEQGYVWETQYF
TGTGCCAGCAACGAACAGGGTTACGTGTGGGAGACCCAGTACTTC
>TRBV19|TRBJ2-7|TRBD2|many
CASSTPGLAGDYEQYF
TGTGCCAGTAGTACCCCAGGACTAGCGGGGGATTACGAGCAGTACTTC
>TRBV2|TRBJ2-1|TRBD2|few
CASSERAGGMNEQFF
TGTGCCAGCAGTGAGAGAGCGGGGGGTATGAATGAGCAGTTCTTC
>TRBV20-1|TRBJ2-4|.|.
CSARDLAKNIQYF
TGCAGTGCCCGGGACCTAGCCAAAAACATTCAGTACTTC
>TRBV4-3|TRBJ2-1|TRBD2|.
CASSQEGTSRGNEQFF
TGCGCCAGCAGCCAAGAGGGGACTAGTCGGGGCAATGAGCAGTTCTTC
>TRBV5-6|TRBJ2-5|.|many
CASSPRWGRQETQYF
TGTGCCAGCAGTCCTCGGTGGGGGAGACAAGAGACCCAGTACTTC
>TRBV12-3/TRBV12-4|TRBJ2-3|.|many
CASSLSPVSTDTQYF
TGTGCCAGCAGTTTAAGTCCCGTGAGCACAGATACGCAGTATTTT
>TRBV5-1|TRBJ1-2|.|few
CASSFRDATHNYGYTF
TGCGCCAGCAGCTTCCGGGACGCCACTCACAACTATGGCTACACCTTC
>TRBV7-8|TRBJ2-5|.|.
CASSVNIQETQYF
TGTGCCAGCAGCGTCAACATACAAGAGACCCAGTACTTC
>TRBV5-5|TRBJ1-5|.|many
CASSLIVAARGQPQHF
TGTGCCAGCAGCTTGATTGTGGCAGCTCGAGGGCAGCCCCAGCATTTT
>TRBV9|TRBJ2-3|TRBD2|.
CASSVASGGTLSTDTQYF
TGTGCCAGCAGCGTAGCTAGCGGGGGGACCCTTAGCACAGATACGCAGTATTTT
>TRBV18|TRBJ2-3|.|.
CASSPSQTDTQYF
TGTGCCAGCTCACCATCCCAGACAGATACGCAGTATTTT
>TRBV10-3|TRBJ2-5|.|many
CAISVGLTKQETQYF
TGTGCCATCAGTGTAGGCCTAACTAAGCAAGAGACCCAGTACTTC
>TRBV6-1|TRBJ2-6|.|.
CASSEEGLGANVLTF
TGTGCCAGCAGTGAAGAAGGACTCGGGGCCAACGTCCTGACTTTC